The 21 T cell receptor beta chains given below trace back to one sample, sequenced in a study of blood T cell repertoires in COVID-19. The repertoire was sequenced with immunoSEQ multiplex PCR; TCRdb's copy has only in-frame clones and lacks some. Here the sample spans about 150,000 clones, about 80% being singletons. Sequenced: PBMCs or T cells enriched from blood (not recorded which). The origin of the receptors is a man between 45 and 60 years old who had recovered from COVID-19.

This clone was observed once. In DNA, the CDR3 is TGTGCCAGCAGCTTACGGCGGGGAGGAGGCCAGTCCTCCTACGAGCAGTACTTC. Translated, it gives CASSLRRGGGQSSYEQYF. The chain has TRBV7-3 and TRBJ2-7; D might be TRBD2 (6 bases). Deletions cut 2 bases from V and 0 bases from J, with 20 bases between. CDR1 SGHTA and CDR2 FQGTGA come from the germline V gene. The CDR3 runs 18 residues.

The V call is TRBV28, the J call TRBJ1-2; D call uncertain. Germline V gives CDR1 MDHEN, CDR2 SYDVKM. V was shortened by 5 bases and J by 8 bases, with 15 bases between the two germline ends. The length of the CDR3 is 13 residues. CDR3 region: CASSPPPGRGYTF. CDR3 DNA: TGTGCCAGCAGTCCCCCGCCGGGGAGAGGCTACACCTTC.

V is TRBV3-1 (or the pseudogene TRBV3-2) and J is TRBJ2-3, with D possibly matching TRBD1 (6 bases). V lost 4 bases and J 0 bases, leaving 8 bases between the germline ends. Germline values: CDR1 LGHDT, CDR2 YNNKEL (reference sequence). CDR3 size: 14 residues. The CDR3 DNA sequence: TGTGCCAGCAGCCCAGGACAGAGCACAGATACGCAGTATTTT. Protein product: CASSPGQSTDTQYF.

The rearrangement uses TRBV27 and TRBJ2-5; the D is unclear. The CDR3 has 15 amino acids. Looked up from germline, CDR1 is MNHEY and CDR2 is SMNVEV (reference sequence). The V end was cut by 0 bases, the J end by 1 base, with 9 bases between. The CDR3 coding sequence is TGTGCCAGCAGTTTATCGTGGCCGGGCCAAGAGACCCAGTACTTC. As protein: CASSLSWPGQETQYF.

The CDR3 here is CASSSQNEKLFF. CDR3 nucleotides: TGCGCCAGCAGCTCCCAAAATGAAAAACTGTTTTTT. V usage is TRBV5-1 and J usage is TRBJ1-4; D not resolved. Trimming took off 3 bases at V and 5 bases at J, with 5 bases between the two ends. CDR3 length: 12 amino acids. Germline CDR1 reads SGHRS; CDR2 reads YFSETQ.

Here the CDR3 DNA reads TGTGCCATCAGGGGGGGAGGGACAGGGGGCAGGAGCTACGAGCAGTACTTC. Its translation: CAIRGGGTGGRSYEQYF. The genes are TRBV10-3 and TRBJ2-7; TRBD1 aligns across 12 bases. With 6 bases clipped from V and 3 bases from J, the junction kept 12 bases outside the gene matches. The CDR3 sequence is 17 residues long. CDR1 ENHRY and CDR2 SYGVKD come from the germline V gene.

The chain links TRBV6-4 to TRBJ2-1, with 10 bases fitting TRBD2. Trimming removed 0 bases from V and 4 bases from J; junction bases left unmatched: 9. This CDR3 is built from 18 residues. Germline loops: CDR1 MRHNA, CDR2 SNTAGT. CDR3 loop: CASSDSIIVGLAYNEQFF. CDR3 coding DNA: TGTGCCAGCAGTGACTCGATAATCGTGGGACTAGCGTACAATGAGCAGTTCTTC.

The chain uses TRBV30 and TRBJ2-7, with D perhaps matching TRBD2 (6 bases). The V gene's germline CDR1 is GTSNPN and CDR2 SVGIG (reference sequence). This CDR3 spans 13 amino acids. Trimming left V 4 bases short and J 3 bases short, with 13 bases between. CDR3 loop: CAWMFGGSYEQYF. In DNA form, the CDR3 reads TGTGCCTGGATGTTCGGGGGAAGCTACGAGCAGTACTTC.

The chain is built from TRBV2 and TRBJ1-2, with D perhaps matching TRBD1 (5 bases). From germline, CDR1 is SNHLY and CDR2 FYNNEI. The CDR3 has 18 amino acids. Trimming removed 9 bases at V and 2 bases at J, with 28 bases between. The CDR3, as DNA: TGTGCCAGGGATTATTCGGGGGACCCCGGGCCCGGGAACTATGGCTACACCTTC. Its protein product is CARDYSGDPGPGNYGYTF.

J is TRBJ2-5 and V is TRBV29-1, with TRBD1 matching over 7 bases. Losses at the gene ends were 3 bases for V and 3 bases for J; bases not matched to a gene: 7. Germline loops: CDR1 SQVTM, CDR2 ANQGSEA. This CDR3 comprises 14 residues. CDR3 nucleotide sequence: TGCAGCGTTGATAAGACAGGGTGGGAAGAGACCCAGTACTTC. Translation gives CSVDKTGWEETQYF.

In DNA form, the CDR3 reads TGCGCCAGCAGCTTGGATGGGACTAGCGGGGGGAGTTACAATGAGCAGTTCTTC. Translation gives CASSLDGTSGGSYNEQFF. The rearrangement links TRBV5-1 to TRBJ2-1; TRBD2 matches 15 bases. Germline V CDR1 and CDR2: SGHRS, YFSETQ. The CDR3 is 18 residues long. V lost 0 bases and J lost 4; bases outside the gene matches: 5.

V usage is TRBV5-4 and J usage is TRBJ2-2; TRBD2 is a possible D gene (7 bases). Deletions cut 3 bases from V and 4 bases from J, with 16 bases between. The CDR3 runs 16 residues. Germline V gives CDR1 SGHNT, CDR2 YYREEE (reference sequence). The chain's CDR3 is CASSWAGGQVTGELFF. The CDR3, as DNA: TGTGCCAGCAGCTGGGCCGGGGGGCAAGTCACCGGGGAGCTGTTTTTT.

The rearrangement uses TRBV18 and TRBJ1-1; perhaps TRBD1 as D (6 bases). The germline CDR1 and CDR2 sequences are KGHSH and LQKENI. The V gene lost 1 base and the J gene lost 3 bases, with 15 bases spanning the gap. CDR3 length: 16 residues. The CDR3 protein is CASSPRGGRGDTEAFF. Here the CDR3 DNA reads TGTGCCAGCTCACCACGGGGGGGCAGGGGTGACACTGAAGCTTTCTTT.

In its sample, this clone ranks as medium-sized. This chain connects TRBV4-1 to TRBJ2-3; the match to TRBD1 covers 8 bases. Germline lookup yields CDR1 MGHRA and CDR2 YSYEKL. The CDR3 is made up of 17 amino acids. After removal of 3 bases from V and 1 base from J, the junction contained 9 bases not matched to a gene. Here the CDR3 reads CASSHLPGGGGTDTQYF. CDR3 DNA: TGCGCCAGCAGCCATTTACCAGGGGGCGGGGGCACAGATACGCAGTATTTT.

The chain uses TRBV9 and TRBJ1-2; D is possibly TRBD1 (5 bases). Germline values: CDR1 SGDLS, CDR2 YYNGEE. This CDR3 is 15 amino acids long. Deletions cut 0 bases from V and 3 bases from J, with 12 bases between. The CDR3 spells CASSVELGVHYGYTF. The CDR3 region has the DNA TGTGCCAGCAGCGTAGAGTTAGGGGTACACTATGGCTACACCTTC.

The rearrangement uses TRBV19 and TRBJ1-1; 7 nucleotides agree with TRBD1. Trimming cost V 4 bases and J 2 bases; bases outside gene matches: 7. CDR1 is LNHDA, CDR2 SQIVND, per germline (reference sequence). The CDR3 contains 15 residues. The CDR3, as DNA: TGTGCCAGTAGTACACCTTACAGGGGTAACACTGAAGCTTTCTTT. It is translated as CASSTPYRGNTEAFF.

The V call is TRBV30, the J call TRBJ2-7; 7 bases are a match to TRBD1. V lost 4 bases to trimming and J lost 5 bases; unmatched junction nucleotides: 8. This CDR3 has 13 residues. Germline CDR1 is GTSNPN and CDR2 is SVGIG (reference sequence). CDR3 nucleotides: TGTGCCTGGAACCGACAGGGTTTGGACGAGCAGTACTTC. This codes for CAWNRQGLDEQYF.

The J gene is TRBJ1-6, the V gene TRBV19; TRBD1 aligns across 7 bases. There are 15 residues in the CDR3. After removal of 5 bases from V and 2 bases from J, the junction contained 3 bases not matched to a gene. Germline CDR1 is LNHDA and CDR2 is SQIVND (reference sequence). The CDR3 loop reads CASSLDRTYNSPLHF. The CDR3 DNA sequence: TGTGCCAGTAGTCTGGACAGGACCTATAATTCACCCCTCCACTTT.

The V gene is TRBV19, the J gene TRBJ1-5; D is undetermined. V lost 7 bases and J 4 bases, leaving 5 bases between the germline ends. This CDR3 region has 11 residues. Germline V gene data show CDR1 as LNHDA and CDR2 as SQIVND (reference sequence). Here the CDR3 reads CASTPNQPQHF. As DNA, the CDR3 is TGTGCCAGTACCCCGAATCAGCCCCAGCATTTT.

The chain recombines TRBV10-2 with TRBJ1-5; 9 bases match TRBD1. Trimming at V came to 2 bases and at J to 3 bases, leaving 2 bases not matched to a gene. Per the germline V gene, CDR1 is WSHSY and CDR2 is SAAADI. The CDR3 extends over 15 amino acids. Written as DNA, the CDR3 is TGCGCCAGCAGTGAGGGACAGGGGAACAATCAGCCCCAGCATTTT. Translated, it gives CASSEGQGNNQPQHF.

This clone was seen just once. The CDR3 DNA is TGTGCCAGCAGCCAGGCCACAGATACGCAGTATTTT. This encodes CASSQATDTQYF. The chain couples TRBV28 to TRBJ2-3, with no clear D. V lost 6 bases and J lost 2, with 6 bases in between. From germline, CDR1 is MDHEN and CDR2 SYDVKM. This CDR3 region has 12 residues.